A selection of T cell receptor beta chains follows, all from one sample in a study of PD-1 blockade in mismatch repair-deficient tumors. Produced via immunoSEQ multiplex PCR; TCRdb's table is partial and in-frame only. This table has some 100,000 clones, over 65% appearing once. Sequences were derived from peripheral blood, sampled approximately 8 months after starting pembrolizumab. These receptors all stem from an adult with mismatch repair-deficient cancer. The CDR3 runs from the conserved cysteine through the conserved F or W.

V gene: TRBV6-5
J gene: TRBJ1-5
CDR3 protein: CASSPTTGAVQPQHF

V gene: TRBV4-1
J gene: TRBJ2-1
CDR3 protein: CASSPSLLGDEQFF

V gene: TRBV7-2
J gene: TRBJ2-1
CDR3 protein: CASSPVGGVSYNEQFF

V gene: TRBV13
J gene: TRBJ2-3
CDR3 protein: CASSSNKRDGTDTQYF

V gene: TRBV10-1
J gene: TRBJ2-5
CDR3 protein: CASSGGRQYPLQETQYF

V gene: TRBV14
J gene: TRBJ2-7
CDR3 protein: CASSQEDGREQYF

V gene: TRBV13
J gene: TRBJ2-5
CDR3 protein: CASSQGQGPETQYF

V gene: TRBV19
J gene: TRBJ2-7
CDR3 protein: CASSTLTGEEQYF

V gene: TRBV27
J gene: TRBJ2-3
CDR3 protein: CASSLFPPREAPDTQYF

V gene: TRBV7-8
J gene: TRBJ2-5
CDR3 protein: CASSSQSEGETQYF

V gene: TRBV9
J gene: TRBJ2-5
CDR3 protein: CASSVEGLAGDQETQYF

V gene: TRBV4-3
J gene: TRBJ2-1
CDR3 protein: CASSQEDRGNEQFF

V gene: TRBV25-1
J gene: TRBJ1-5
CDR3 protein: CASSRLGLNQPQHF

V gene: TRBV29-1
J gene: TRBJ1-4
CDR3 protein: CSVWRAGLEKLFF

V gene: TRBV19
J gene: TRBJ1-1
CDR3 protein: CASREVGNTEAFF

V gene: TRBV11-2
J gene: TRBJ2-7
CDR3 protein: CASSLGRTYEQYF

V gene: TRBV2
J gene: TRBJ2-1
CDR3 protein: CASSDSGQGRNEQFF

V gene: TRBV7-9
J gene: TRBJ2-1
CDR3 protein: CASSLGGLGNEQFF

V gene: TRBV14
J gene: TRBJ2-5
CDR3 protein: CASSQERELAGLQETQYF

V gene: TRBV6-5
J gene: TRBJ1-1
CDR3 protein: CASSYQVNTEAFF